Described below is a single TCR beta chain sequence and its context. Its antigen is not known. This record belongs to a study of T cell responses to AZD1222 COVID-19 vaccine. Findings and limits, study-wide: Sampling captured repertoires only after the peak T cell response.

TCRdb keeps only in-frame clones here, not all; method: immunoSEQ multiplex PCR. The sample gives about 99,000 clones, over 70% of which show up once; roughly 20% is in the top ten. This clonotype originated in an adult in good health. Specimen: peripheral blood, collected on day 0 of AZD1222 vaccination.

The CDR3: CASSEADRGEAFF. The CDR3 DNA is TGTGCCAGCAGTGAAGCCGACAGGGGTGAAGCTTTCTTT. V is TRBV6-1 and J is TRBJ1-1; TRBD1 matches at 8 bases. Germline V gene lookup returns CDR1 MNHNS and CDR2 SASEGT. The CDR3 covers 13 residues. The trim removed 0 bases at V and 7 bases at J, leaving 1 base unmatched.